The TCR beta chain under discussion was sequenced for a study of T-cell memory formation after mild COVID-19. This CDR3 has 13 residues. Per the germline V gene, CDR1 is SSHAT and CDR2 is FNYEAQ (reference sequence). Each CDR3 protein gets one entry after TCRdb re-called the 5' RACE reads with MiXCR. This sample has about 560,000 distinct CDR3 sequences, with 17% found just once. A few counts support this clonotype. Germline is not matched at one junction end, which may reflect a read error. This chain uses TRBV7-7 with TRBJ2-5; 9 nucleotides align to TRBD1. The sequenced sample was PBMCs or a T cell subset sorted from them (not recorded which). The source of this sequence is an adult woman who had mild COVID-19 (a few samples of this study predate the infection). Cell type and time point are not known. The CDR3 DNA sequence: TGTGCTAGCAGCTGGGACAGGGAAGAGACCCAGTACTTC. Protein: CASSWDREETQYF.